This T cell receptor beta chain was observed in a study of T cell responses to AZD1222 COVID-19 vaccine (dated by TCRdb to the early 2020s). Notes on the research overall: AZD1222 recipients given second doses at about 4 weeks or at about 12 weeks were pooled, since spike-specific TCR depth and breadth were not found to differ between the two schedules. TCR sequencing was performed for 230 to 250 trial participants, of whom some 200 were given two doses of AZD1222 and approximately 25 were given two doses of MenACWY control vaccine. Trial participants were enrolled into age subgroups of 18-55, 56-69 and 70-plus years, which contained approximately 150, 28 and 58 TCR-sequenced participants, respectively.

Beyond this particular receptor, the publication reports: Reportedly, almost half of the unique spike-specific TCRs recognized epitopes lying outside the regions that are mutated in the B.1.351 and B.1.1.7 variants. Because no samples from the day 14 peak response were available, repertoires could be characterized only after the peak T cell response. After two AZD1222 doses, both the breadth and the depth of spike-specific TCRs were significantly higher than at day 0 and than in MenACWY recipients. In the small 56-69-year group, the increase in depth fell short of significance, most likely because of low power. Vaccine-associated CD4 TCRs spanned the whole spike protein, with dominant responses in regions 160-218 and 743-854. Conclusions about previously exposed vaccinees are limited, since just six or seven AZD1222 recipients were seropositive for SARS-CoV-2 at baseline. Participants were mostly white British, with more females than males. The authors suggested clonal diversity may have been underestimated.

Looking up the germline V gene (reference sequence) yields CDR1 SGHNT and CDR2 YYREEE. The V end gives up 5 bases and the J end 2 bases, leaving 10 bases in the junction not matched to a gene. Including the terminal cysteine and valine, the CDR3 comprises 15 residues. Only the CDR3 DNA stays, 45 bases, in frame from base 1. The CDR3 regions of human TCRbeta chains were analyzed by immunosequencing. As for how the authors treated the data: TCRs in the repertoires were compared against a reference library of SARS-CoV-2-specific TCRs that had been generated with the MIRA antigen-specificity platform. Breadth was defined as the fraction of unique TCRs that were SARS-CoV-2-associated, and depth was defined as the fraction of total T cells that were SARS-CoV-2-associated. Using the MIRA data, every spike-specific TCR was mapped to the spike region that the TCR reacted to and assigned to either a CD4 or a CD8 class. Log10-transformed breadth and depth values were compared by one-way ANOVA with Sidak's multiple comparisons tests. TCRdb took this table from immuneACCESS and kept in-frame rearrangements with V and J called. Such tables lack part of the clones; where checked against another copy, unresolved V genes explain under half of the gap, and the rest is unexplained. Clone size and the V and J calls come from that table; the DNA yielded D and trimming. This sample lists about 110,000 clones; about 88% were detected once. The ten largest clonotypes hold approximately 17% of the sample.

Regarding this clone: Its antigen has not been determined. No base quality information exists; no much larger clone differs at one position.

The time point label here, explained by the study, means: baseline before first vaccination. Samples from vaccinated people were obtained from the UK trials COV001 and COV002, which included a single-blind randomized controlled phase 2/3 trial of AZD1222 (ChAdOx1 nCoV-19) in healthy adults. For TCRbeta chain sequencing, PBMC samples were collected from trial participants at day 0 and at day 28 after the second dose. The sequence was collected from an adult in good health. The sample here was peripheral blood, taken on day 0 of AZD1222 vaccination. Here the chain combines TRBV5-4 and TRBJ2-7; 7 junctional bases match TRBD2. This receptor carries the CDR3 CASRASGMGPYEQYV. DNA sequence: TGTGCCAGCAGAGCGAGCGGGATGGGGCCCTACGAGCAGTACGTC.